The 22 T cell receptor beta chains listed next were all sequenced from one sample in a study of T-cell reconstitution after alpha-beta-depleted transplantation in children. Researchers prepared the TCRbeta library using unique molecular identifiers, the study reports. TCRdb processed the PCR reads anew with MiXCR; each CDR3 protein has one entry. The sample yields about 610,000 distinct CDR3 sequences, about 11% seen once. The sequencing here drew on PBMCs from the stem cell graft donor, taken from the stem cell graft. The receptors shown here come from a human donor who donated a stem cell graft to a child with acute myeloid leukemia.

This clonotype was recorded a few times. CDR3 amino acids: CASSKGGQIYGYTF. CDR3 DNA sequence: TGTGCCAGCAGTAAAGGGGGACAGATCTATGGCTACACCTTC. The rearrangement links TRBV25-1 to TRBJ1-2; 7 bases map to TRBD1. The CDR3 is made up of 14 amino acids. Germline loops: CDR1 MGHDK, CDR2 SYGVNS. J was trimmed by 4 bases and V by 5 bases; bases with no gene match: 7.

This chain uses TRBV5-1 with TRBJ1-1; 7 bases are a match to TRBD1. Trimming removed 9 bases from V and 4 bases from J; junction bases left unmatched: 15. The CDR3 runs to 15 residues. Per germline, CDR1 SGHRS and CDR2 YFSETQ. The CDR3 nucleotides read TGCGCCACCAGAACGGGGAGACAGGGAGTCACTGAAGCTTTCTTT. This codes for CATRTGRQGVTEAFF.

The chain has TRBV3-1 and TRBJ1-6; possible D gene TRBD1, 6 bases. This CDR3 has 15 amino acids. V was pared by 5 bases and J by 4 bases, with 12 bases between. CDR1 and CDR2 from the germline V gene are LGHDT and YNNKEL (reference sequence). For the CDR3, the DNA is TGTGCCAGCAGCGAGGGGGGATCGTATAATTCACCCCTCCACTTT. Its translation is CASSEGGSYNSPLHF.

V and J are TRBV29-1 and TRBJ2-1; 9 bases match TRBD2. CDR3 length: 13 residues. CDR1 and CDR2 (germline): SQVTM, ANQGSEA. Unmatched junction bases numbered 7, after V lost 3 bases and J lost 10 bases. CDR3 residues: CSVEREGRQEQFF. The CDR3 coding sequence is TGCAGCGTTGAGCGGGAGGGCCGTCAGGAGCAGTTCTTC.

The chain combines TRBV7-3 with TRBJ2-2, with 8 bases matching TRBD2. J was trimmed by 4 bases and V by 1 base; bases with no gene match: 2. This CDR3 is 15 amino acids long. Germline CDR1 reads SGHTA; CDR2 reads FQGTGA. The CDR3 loop reads CASSLIAGSTGELFF. CDR3 DNA sequence: TGTGCCAGCAGCTTAATAGCGGGAAGCACCGGGGAGCTGTTTTTT.

V and J are TRBV20-1 and TRBJ2-3, with a weak D call TRBD2 (6 bases). Trimming removed 7 bases at V and 0 bases at J, with 8 bases between. The CDR3 loop spans 12 amino acids. Germline V gives CDR1 DFQATT, CDR2 SNEGSKA (reference sequence). CDR3 in amino acids: CSVAESTDTQYF. DNA of the CDR3: TGCAGTGTAGCGGAAAGCACAGATACGCAGTATTTT.

This clonotype has at least ten counts. The rearrangement uses TRBV30 and TRBJ2-1, with unresolved D. V dropped 2 bases and J dropped 2 bases, with 10 bases sitting between them. CDR1 GTSNPN and CDR2 SVGIG come from the germline V gene (reference sequence). The CDR3 length is 14 residues. CDR3 residues: CAWSKSYPYNEQFF. The CDR3 region has the DNA TGTGCCTGGAGTAAATCTTACCCCTACAATGAGCAGTTCTTC.

At least ten counts were recorded for this clonotype. The chain has TRBV5-1 and TRBJ2-1; D assignment may be TRBD1 or TRBD2 (5 bases each). CDR3 length: 15 residues. Trimming took off 0 bases at V and 5 bases at J, with 12 bases between the two ends. Germline V gene data show CDR1 as SGHRS and CDR2 as YFSETQ. The CDR3 loop reads CASSLGVGANNEQFF. CDR3 bases: TGCGCCAGCAGCTTGGGGGTCGGGGCGAACAATGAGCAGTTCTTC. Full variable domain (rest looked up from reference TRBV5-1 and TRBJ2-1): KAGVTQTPRYLIKTRGQQVTLSCSPISGHRSVSWYQQTPGQGLQFLFEYFSETQRNKGNFPGRFSGRQFSNSRSEMNVSTLELGDSALYLCASSLGVGANNEQFFGPGTRLTVL.

Ten or more counts support this clonotype. V and J are TRBV6-2 or TRBV6-3 and TRBJ2-7; possible D gene TRBD1, 6 bases. V lost 7 bases and J 3 bases, leaving 13 bases between the germline ends. The CDR3 is 13 amino acids. Per the germline V gene, CDR1 is MNHEY and CDR2 is SVGEGT. CDR3 amino acids: CASNFGQNYEQYF. As DNA, the CDR3 is TGTGCCAGCAACTTCGGACAGAACTACGAGCAGTACTTC.

This clonotype was recorded a few times. The chain links TRBV5-1 to TRBJ2-7; 7 bases are shared with TRBD2. Trimming removed 2 bases from V and 2 bases from J; junction bases left unmatched: 7. The germline V gene has CDR1 SGHRS and CDR2 YFSETQ. The CDR3 is 15 amino acids. The CDR3 protein is CASSLSGTTPYEQYF. The CDR3 DNA follows: TGCGCCAGCAGCTTATCCGGGACTACCCCCTACGAGCAGTACTTC.

This clonotype has a handful of counts. The gene calls are TRBV5-1 and TRBJ2-5; 14 bases agree with TRBD2. The germline V gene encodes CDR1 SGHRS and CDR2 YFSETQ. The trim removed 3 bases at V and 5 bases at J, leaving 6 bases unmatched. This CDR3 is 16 amino acids long. In DNA, the CDR3 is TGCGCCAGCAGCTCGGGACTAGCGGGAGTTCTTGAGACCCAGTACTTC. Translation: CASSSGLAGVLETQYF.

The V and J genes are TRBV4-2 and TRBJ1-4, with D unclear. Germline V lookup: CDR1 LGHNA, CDR2 YNFKEQ. The CDR3 spans 14 residues. Trimming removed 0 bases at V and 6 bases at J, with 8 bases between. The DNA for the CDR3 is TGTGCCAGCAGCCAAGATCTCATGGATGAAAAACTGTTTTTT. It yields the protein CASSQDLMDEKLFF.

In this sample, this clonotype turned up many times. The chain couples TRBV7-9 to TRBJ1-1, with D unclear. Germline CDR1 is SEHNR and CDR2 is FQNEAQ (reference sequence). The CDR3 extends over 11 amino acids. With 1 base removed from V and 10 bases from J, the gap between germline ends came to 7 bases. As DNA, the CDR3 is TGTGCCAGCAGCTTAGTAAACGTAGCTTTCTTT. The encoded protein is CASSLVNVAFF. The complete variable domain, with remaining parts taken from reference TRBV7-9 and TRBJ1-1, reads DTGVSQNPRHKITKRGQNVTFRCDPISEHNRLYWYRQTLGQGPEFLTYFQNEAQLEKSRLLSDRFSAERPKGSFSTLEIQRTEQGDSAMYLCASSLVNVAFFGQGTRLTVV.

The genes are TRBV10-3 and TRBJ2-3, with TRBD2 matching over 10 bases. CDR3 length equals 17 residues. Trimming at V came to 2 bases and at J to 3 bases, leaving 8 bases not matched to a gene. Germline V lookup: CDR1 ENHRY, CDR2 SYGVKD. The CDR3 sequence: CAISEPWTSGGTDTQYF. The CDR3 DNA follows: TGTGCCATCAGTGAGCCCTGGACTAGCGGAGGGACAGATACGCAGTATTTT.

This chain uses TRBV11-3 with TRBJ2-1; weak D call: TRBD2 (5 bases). CDR3 length equals 17 residues. CDR1 SGHNT and CDR2 YENEEA come from the germline V gene. V was trimmed by 0 bases and J by 1 base, leaving 13 bases between them. CDR3 DNA: TGTGCCAGCAGCTTAGATGTGGCGGGTGCGTCCTACAATGAGCAGTTCTTC. It specifies CASSLDVAGASYNEQFF.

CDR3 DNA sequence: TGCGCCAGCAGCCCGTTTTTACAGGGGGCGGGCACAGATACGCAGTATTTT. Translation gives CASSPFLQGAGTDTQYF. J is TRBJ2-3 and V is TRBV4-3, with 9 bases matching TRBD1. Germline CDR1 is LGHNA and CDR2 is YSLEER. There are 17 residues in the CDR3. V lost 4 bases and J lost 1; bases outside the gene matches: 9.

There are many counts of this clonotype. The DNA of the CDR3 is TGTGCCAGCAGCTTACAAATAAGGGCTGAAGCTTTCTTT. Its protein is CASSLQIRAEAFF. The V and J genes are TRBV7-2 and TRBJ1-1; D not certain. Germline V CDR1 and CDR2: SGHTA, FQGNSA. The CDR3 is 13 residues long. Trimming shortened V by 2 bases and J by 6 bases, and 10 bases separated the two germline ends.

The table lists this clonotype with a few counts. The chain combines TRBV5-1 with TRBJ2-7; TRBD2 matches 11 bases. V dropped 3 bases and J dropped 2; count of bases not matched to a gene: 16. There are 19 residues in the CDR3. From germline, CDR1 is SGHRS and CDR2 YFSETQ. This CDR3 reads CASSYSSGTSGLGPYEQYF. The DNA of the CDR3 is TGCGCCAGCAGCTATAGCTCCGGGACTAGCGGTTTAGGGCCCTACGAGCAGTACTTC.

This clonotype has ten or more counts. The V and J genes are TRBV5-1 and TRBJ2-2, with 11 bases identical to TRBD1. This CDR3 contains 15 residues. Looked up from germline, CDR1 is SGHRS and CDR2 is YFSETQ. The V segment lost 3 bases and the J segment 3 bases; nucleotides outside the gene matches: 1. The CDR3 region is CASSSGQGDTGELFF. The CDR3 region has the DNA TGCGCCAGCAGCTCGGGACAGGGGGACACCGGGGAGCTGTTTTTT.

The rearrangement uses TRBV29-1 and TRBJ2-1; no definite D call. V lost 8 bases to trimming and J lost 5 bases, with 13 bases between them. The germline CDR1 and CDR2 sequences are SQVTM and ANQGSEA. The CDR3 sequence is 12 residues long. The CDR3 spells CSWSWGNNEQFF. The CDR3 DNA sequence: TGCAGCTGGTCTTGGGGTAACAATGAGCAGTTCTTC.

On this clonotype itself: An end of the junction does not agree with germline; a read error may underlie this. The chain is built from TRBV13 and TRBJ2-1, with 7 positions matching TRBD2. Germline CDR1 PRHDT, CDR2 FYEKMQ (reference sequence). This CDR3 is 18 amino acids long. The CDR3 region has the DNA TGTGCCAGCAGCTTTTGGAGGGCTAGCGGCAGCTCCTACAGTGAGCAGTTCTTC. It translates to CASSFWRASGSSYSEQFF. Variable domain in full (rest from reference TRBV13 and TRBJ2-1): AAGVIQSPRHLIKEKRETATLKCYPIPRHDTVYWYQQGPGQDPQFLISFYEKMQSDKGSIPDRFSAQQFSDYHSELNMSSLELGDSALYFCASSFWRASGSSYSEQFFGPGTRLTVL.

This clonotype was counted at least ten times. The chain combines TRBV9 with TRBJ2-7; D gene unclear. Germline V gene data show CDR1 as SGDLS and CDR2 as YYNGEE. Trimming stripped 2 bases from V and 3 bases from J, with 9 bases between. CDR3 length: 13 amino acids. CDR3 nucleotides: TGTGCCAGCAGCGTGGATCCCAACTACGAGCAGTACTTC. It is translated as CASSVDPNYEQYF.